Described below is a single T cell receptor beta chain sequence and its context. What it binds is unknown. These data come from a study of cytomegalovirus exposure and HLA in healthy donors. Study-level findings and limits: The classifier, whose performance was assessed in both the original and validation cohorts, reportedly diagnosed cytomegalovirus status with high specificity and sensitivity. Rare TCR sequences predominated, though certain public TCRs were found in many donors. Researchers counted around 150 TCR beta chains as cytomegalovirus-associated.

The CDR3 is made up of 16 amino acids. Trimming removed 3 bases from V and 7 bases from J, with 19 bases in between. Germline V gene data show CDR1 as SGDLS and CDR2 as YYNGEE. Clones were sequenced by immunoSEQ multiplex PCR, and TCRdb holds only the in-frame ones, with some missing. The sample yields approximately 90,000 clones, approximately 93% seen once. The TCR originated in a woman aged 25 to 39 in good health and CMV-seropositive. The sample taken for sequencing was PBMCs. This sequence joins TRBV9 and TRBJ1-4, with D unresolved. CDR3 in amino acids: CASSEKGGRTGEKLFF. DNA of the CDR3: TGTGCCAGCAGCGAGAAGGGAGGGCGGACGGGTGAAAAACTGTTTTTT.